This T cell receptor beta chain was captured by sequencing in a study of OX40 agonist ivuxolimab in advanced cancers. A note on the overall study: Ivuxolimab was an agonistic, fully human IgG2 monoclonal antibody directed against OX40 (CD134), a costimulatory receptor. Partial responses occurred in three dose-escalation patients: two with cutaneous melanoma and one with hepatocellular carcinoma. The paper reports the monotherapy dose-escalation portion (N ≈ 52 patients) of the phase I ivuxolimab trial. Among the roughly 50 dose-escalation patients, approximately 20 had hepatocellular carcinoma, roughly 15 melanoma, 9 renal cell carcinoma and 9 head and neck cancer. The point of sequencing TCRbeta in the periphery was to test whether ivuxolimab changed TCR sequence diversity and drove clonal T-cell expansion. Intravenous ivuxolimab was administered to patients every 2 weeks at six dose levels: 0.01, 0.1, 0.3, 1.5, 3 and 10 mg/kg. The dose-escalation cohort was 82.7% male with a mean age of approximately 60 years, ranging from roughly 23 to 90. Patients were allowed to have had prior anti-PD-1, anti-PD-L1 or anti-CTLA-4 therapy, and 30% to 40% of the dose-escalation patients had been treated with checkpoint inhibitors.

The CDR3 spans 14 residues, from the cysteine through the phenylalanine. This entry keeps only the CDR3 DNA: 42 bases, framed from base 1. Trimming accounts for 7 bases at V and 7 bases at J, while the number of junction bases matched to no gene is 7. As encoded in the germline V gene, CDR1 is MDHEN while CDR2 is SYDVKM. Paper-wide results and their limitations: At doses of 0.1 to 3.0 mg/kg, clonal expansion of both CD4+ and CD8+ T cells in blood was seen between baseline and week 6. Low levels of normalized T-cell clonal expansion were also seen in some patients who did not respond. After ivuxolimab, expanded clones were on average more numerous among CD8+ T cells than among CD4+ T cells. The antigen specificity of the clonally expanded peripheral T cells was not determined. Partial responders in the 0.1-3.0 mg/kg groups had among the lowest normalized peripheral clonal expansion, especially among CD8+ T cells.

This clone was detected only a few times. Its antigen is still unknown. No quality values exist for individual bases; no much larger clone is one base distant. For sequencing of the TCRbeta CDR3 region, genomic DNA was extracted from the sorted cells. TCRbeta CDR3 regions were sequenced using the immunoSEQ Assay. Drawn from immuneACCESS, this table holds only the in-frame rearrangements with V and J called that TCRdb kept. Clones are partly lost; checked studies trace under half to an unresolved V gene and leave the rest unexplained. Across this sample there are tens of thousands of clones, with about 77% seen only once. Jointly, the top ten make up 20% to 25% of the sample. The trial excluded patients who had a history of autoimmune disease or who were on systemic immunosuppression. Peripheral blood for TCR sequencing was collected from all dose cohorts at baseline, on cycle 4 day 1, and on cycle 7 day 1. The samples were taken from a phase I, first-in-human, multicenter, open-label dose-escalation trial of ivuxolimab. The trial enrolled adults with locally advanced or metastatic head and neck squamous cell, hepatocellular, melanoma or renal cell carcinoma. Before TCR sequencing, CD4+ T cells and CD8+ T cells from peripheral blood were sorted into separate populations.

The sequence was collected from an adult with an advanced solid tumor such as melanoma, head and neck, liver or kidney cancer. The V and J genes are TRBV28 and TRBJ1-1; 12 junctional bases match TRBD1. The source material was CD4+ or CD8+ T cells sorted from blood, sampled in a trial of the OX40 agonist ivuxolimab. The CDR3 has the sequence CASTPGTGGFEAFF. The DNA sequence follows: TGTGCCAGCACCCCTGGGACAGGGGGCTTTGAAGCTTTCTTT. Supplemented by the reference TRBV28 and TRBJ1-1 proteins around the CDR3, the complete variable domain is DVKVTQSSRYLVKRTGEKVFLECVQDMDHENMFWYRQDPGLGLRLIYFSYDVKMKEKGDIPEGYSVSREKKERFSLILESASTNQTSMYLCASTPGTGGFEAFFGQGTRLTVV.